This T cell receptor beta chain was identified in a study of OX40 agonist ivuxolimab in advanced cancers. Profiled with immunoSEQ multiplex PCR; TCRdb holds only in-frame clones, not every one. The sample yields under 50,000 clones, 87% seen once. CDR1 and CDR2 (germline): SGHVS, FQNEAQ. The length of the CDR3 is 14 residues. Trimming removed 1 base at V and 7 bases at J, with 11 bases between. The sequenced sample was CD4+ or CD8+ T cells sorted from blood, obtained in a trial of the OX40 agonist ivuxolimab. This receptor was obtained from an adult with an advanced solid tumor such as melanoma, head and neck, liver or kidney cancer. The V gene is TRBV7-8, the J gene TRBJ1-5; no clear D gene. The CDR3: CASSLDSGNQPQHF. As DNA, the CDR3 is TGTGCCAGCAGCTTAGATTCGGGGAACCAGCCCCAGCATTTT.